Listed here are 11 T cell receptor beta chains from one sample, sequenced in a study of beta chain features in type 1 diabetes. No antigen is known for these receptors. General observations from the study: In all four CD4+ subsets, TCRB CDR3 length was significantly, moderately reduced in type 1 diabetes.

Since all of the isolated RNA was reverse transcribed, expressed TCRB transcripts were what got sequenced. Sequencing used immunoSEQ multiplex PCR; TCRdb keeps in-frame clones, though not all of them. The table has some 370,000 clones, around 9.6% seen once; the top ten hold 0.6%. Sequenced material: central memory CD4+ T cells from blood. These TCRs come from a young man with type 1 diabetes.

This clone occurred many times. This chain uses TRBV28 with TRBJ1-4, with 9 bases that match TRBD1. Germline lookup yields CDR1 MDHEN and CDR2 SYDVKM. The CDR3 sequence is 14 residues long. Losses at the gene ends were 5 bases for V and 8 bases for J; bases not matched to a gene: 6. The CDR3 spells CASSRDRAREKLFF. The CDR3 DNA is TGTGCCAGCAGTCGGGACAGGGCCCGCGAAAAACTGTTTTTT.

This clone showed up just a few times. Germline and junction disagree at one end, which may indicate a read error. The same CDR3 can be traced to other DNA sequences in this sample. The chain couples TRBV4-1 to TRBJ2-1, with a tentative D call TRBD1 (5 bases). Germline V gene sequence: CDR1 MGHRA, CDR2 YSYEKL. The CDR3 length is 15 residues. DNA for the CDR3: TGTGCCAGCAGCCAGGAAAAGACAGACTACAATGAGCAGTTCTTC. As protein: CASSQEKTDYNEQFF.

There are a few counts of this clone. This chain uses TRBV6-1 with TRBJ1-1; 7 nucleotides agree with TRBD1. Trimming took 3 bases from V and 7 from J; bases not matched to a gene: 2. The CDR3 covers 12 residues. Per germline, CDR1 MNHNS and CDR2 SASEGT. CDR3 protein: CASSENRGEAFF. The CDR3 DNA sequence: TGTGCCAGCAGTGAGAACAGGGGTGAAGCTTTCTTT.

This clone occurred a few times. The genes are TRBV29-1 and TRBJ2-2, with D perhaps TRBD2 (6 bases). There are 18 residues in the CDR3. Trimming cost V 2 bases and J 5 bases, with 24 bases left between them. Per germline, CDR1 SQVTM and CDR2 ANQGSEA. CDR3 amino acids: CSVEISEGWPFGTGELFF. Written as DNA, the CDR3 is TGCAGCGTTGAAATTTCGGAGGGGTGGCCCTTTGGGACCGGGGAGCTGTTTTTT.

At least ten counts were recorded for this clone. The chain combines TRBV7-2 with TRBJ2-7; D remains ambiguous. V lost 0 bases to trimming and J lost 0 bases, with 3 bases between them. Germline V gives CDR1 SGHTA, CDR2 FQGNSA. This CDR3 contains 13 residues. The CDR3 here is CASSLAVSYEQYF. In nucleotides, the CDR3 is TGTGCCAGCAGCTTAGCCGTCTCCTACGAGCAGTACTTC.

V gene TRBV18 combines with J gene TRBJ1-2, with D perhaps TRBD1 (5 bases). The CDR3 is 14 residues long. The V end lost 2 bases, the J end lost 2 bases, and 9 bases lay between the germline ends. Germline loops: CDR1 KGHSH, CDR2 LQKENI. This chain's CDR3 is CASSPDAGNYGYTF. The CDR3 nucleotides are TGTGCCAGCTCACCAGACGCAGGGAACTATGGCTACACCTTC.

This clone showed up just a few times. The chain combines TRBV5-4 with TRBJ1-1; 7 nucleotides align to TRBD1. CDR3 size: 13 residues. Losses at the gene ends were 5 bases for V and 4 bases for J; bases not matched to a gene: 5. Germline assignment: CDR1 SGHNT and CDR2 YYREEE (reference sequence). CDR3 sequence: CASSSRGRTEAFF. CDR3 nucleotide sequence: TGTGCCAGCAGTTCTAGGGGGCGCACTGAAGCTTTCTTT.

The V call is TRBV28, the J call TRBJ1-1, with TRBD1 as a possible D gene (6 bases). In germline, CDR1 is MDHEN, CDR2 SYDVKM. The ends were cut back, 8 bases at V and 0 bases at J, with 16 bases in the middle. The CDR3 runs 15 residues. The CDR3 nucleotides read TGTGCCAGCGAGTTCGGGGGGGCTTTGAACACTGAAGCTTTCTTT. This sequence encodes CASEFGGALNTEAFF.

This clone was detected many times. This rearrangement joins TRBV7-2 to TRBJ2-4; 9 nucleotides line up with TRBD1. The junction had 7 bases not matched to a gene; V was cut back by 5 bases and J by 11 bases. Germline CDR1 SGHTA, CDR2 FQGNSA. This CDR3 has 13 amino acids. For the CDR3, the DNA is TGTGCCAGCAGCCCGGGACAGGGCGGAGTTCAGTACTTC. Protein product: CASSPGQGGVQYF.

This clone was detected many times. The CDR3 loop reads CASSNPGGSGETQYF. The DNA for the CDR3 is TGCGCCAGCAGTAACCCTGGGGGTTCGGGAGAGACCCAGTACTTC. This rearrangement joins TRBV10-1 to TRBJ2-5, with D perhaps TRBD1 or TRBD2 (5 bases each). The CDR3 has 15 residues. CDR1 and CDR2 (germline): WNHNN, SYGVQD (reference sequence). Trimming left V 5 bases short and J 4 bases short, with 17 bases between.

In the case of this clone: At one boundary the junction diverges from the germline segment, which might be a read error. The chain employs TRBV2 and TRBJ2-7; 7 bases align to TRBD1. The CDR3 contains 12 residues. CDR1 SNHLY and CDR2 FYNNEI come from the germline V gene. Here the CDR3 DNA reads TGTGCCAGCAGCGCCGACAGGGTAATATGGGACTTC. Translation gives CASSADRVIWDF.